Listed here are 7 T cell receptor beta chains from one sample, sequenced in a study of read filtering for tumor transcriptome and immune sequencing. From roughly 390 ng of RNA, a library with molecular barcoded alpha/delta and beta/gamma adaptors was made. MiXCR was run by TCRdb on the reads, yielding one entry per CDR3 protein. The top ten hold about two fifths of the sample, which has approximately 25,000 distinct CDR3 sequences, approximately 15% seen once. Sequences were obtained from a population of CD138-negative cells sorted from bone marrow. The receptors were gathered from a donor aged 40 or older with multiple myeloma.

Concerning this clonotype itself: An end of the junction does not agree with germline; a read error may underlie this. The chain is built from TRBV19 and TRBJ2-1, with 7 bases lining up with TRBD2. The germline CDR1 and CDR2 sequences are LNHDA and SQIVND (reference sequence). This CDR3 spans 18 amino acids. CDR3 loop: CASAPLARGLTSYNELLF. The CDR3, as DNA: TGTGCCAGTGCCCCACTAGCGAGAGGCCTCACATCCTACAATGAGCTGCTCTTC.

This clonotype has a count of ten or more. The V gene is TRBV2, the J gene TRBJ2-2, with 10 positions matching TRBD2. The germline gives CDR1 SNHLY, CDR2 FYNNEI. V dropped 11 bases and J dropped 6; count of bases not matched to a gene: 9. The CDR3 totals 14 residues. CDR3 residues: CASRGLAGAGELFF. Written as DNA, the CDR3 is TGTGCCTCTAGAGGTCTAGCGGGGGCCGGGGAGCTGTTTTTT.

The chain combines TRBV14 with TRBJ2-1, with D hard to call. The length of the CDR3 is 12 residues. V was clipped by 5 bases and J by 0 bases, with 2 bases between them. Germline loops: CDR1 SGHDN, CDR2 FVKESK. The CDR3 coding sequence is TGTGCCAGCAGCTTCTCCTACAATGAGCAGTTCTTC. Protein product: CASSFSYNEQFF.

The table lists this clonotype with many counts. The V call is TRBV10-2, the J call TRBJ1-2; D is undetermined. Germline-derived CDR1 and CDR2 are WSHSY and SAAADI. The CDR3 length is 14 residues. Trimming removed 8 bases from V and 14 bases from J, with 27 bases in between. The CDR3 here is CASVLSWANPLKTF. The DNA of the CDR3 is TGCGCCAGCGTATTGTCTTGGGCAAATCCTCTGAAAACCTTC.

This clonotype was found once. A single base separates this from a much larger clone, so it may be a read error. V and J are TRBV5-6 and TRBJ1-2, with TRBD1 matching 9 bases. The CDR3 runs to 14 residues. CDR1 SGHDT and CDR2 YYEEEE come from the germline V gene. In nucleotides, the CDR3 is TGTGCCGGCAGCTTGGGGGACAGGGCGCATGGCTACACCTTC. The encoded protein is CAGSLGDRAHGYTF.

At least ten counts were recorded for this clonotype. The chain carries TRBV11-2 and TRBJ2-7; D is possibly TRBD1 or TRBD2 (5 bases each). The germline V and J ends were trimmed by 2 bases and 1 base, with 9 bases remaining between them. Germline CDR1 is SGHAT and CDR2 is FQNNGV. CDR3 length equals 14 residues. CDR3 bases: TGTGCCAGCAGCTTAAGGGACGGATCCTACGAGCAGTACTTC. Its translation is CASSLRDGSYEQYF.

As concerns this clonotype: A much larger clone lies a single base off, so this may be a read error. The J gene is TRBJ2-7, the V gene TRBV23-1, with D tentatively TRBD1 or TRBD2 (7 bases each). TRBV23-1 carries the ORF label, with uncertain function. The CDR3 is made up of 19 amino acids. The CDR3 reads CASSHTGTELLAGAPERYF. CDR3 coding DNA: TGCGCCAGCAGTCATACCGGGACAGAGCTGTTAGCGGGCGCCCCGGAGCGGTACTTC.